One and the same sample provided the 10 T cell receptor beta chains below, sequenced in a study of identical twins. MiXCR was run by TCRdb on the 5' RACE reads, yielding one entry per CDR3 protein. The sample includes roughly 770,000 distinct CDR3 sequences, about 20% of them seen just once. These records were also assigned to another study, of T cells expressing NK-cell markers.

The specimen sequenced was PBMCs. These receptor sequences come from a woman between 18 and 29 years old in good health.

Many counts were recorded for this clonotype. The V gene is TRBV7-3, the J gene TRBJ2-1; possible D gene TRBD2, 7 bases. The CDR3 length is 15 residues. Trimming took off 5 bases at V and 8 bases at J, with 19 bases between the two ends. Germline CDR1 SGHTA, CDR2 FQGTGA. CDR3 in amino acids: CASSPHVGGPYEQFF. The CDR3 DNA sequence: TGTGCCAGCAGCCCCCATGTGGGGGGGCCCTATGAGCAGTTCTTC.

This clonotype was counted only a few times. This rearrangement joins TRBV12-3 or TRBV12-4 to TRBJ1-5, with 9 bases that match TRBD1. Germline trimming cut 3 bases from V and 7 bases from J; bases unmatched to any gene: 10. The CDR3 runs 16 residues. This CDR3 reads CASSFRPRTGDQPQHF. The CDR3, as DNA: TGTGCCAGCAGTTTCCGGCCCAGGACAGGGGACCAGCCCCAGCATTTT.

The CDR3 DNA reads TGTGCCAGCAGCTCCGCGGGTTGGAACGAGCAGTACTTC. This sequence encodes CASSSAGWNEQYF. The chain links TRBV7-2 to TRBJ2-7; a weak D match, TRBD2 (5 bases). The V end lost 4 bases, the J end lost 5 bases, and 12 bases lay between the germline ends. Looked up from germline, CDR1 is SGHTA and CDR2 is FQGNSA. CDR3 length equals 13 residues.

The V call is TRBV2, the J call TRBJ2-4, with D unresolved. CDR3 length: 11 residues. V shed 5 bases and J shed 4 bases, with 3 bases lying between them. CDR1 is SNHLY and CDR2 is FYNNEI in the germline V gene. CDR3 bases: TGTGCCAGCAGTTTGAAAAACATTCAGTACTTC. It yields the protein CASSLKNIQYF.

This clonotype was counted between two and nine times. The rearrangement joins TRBV5-1 to TRBJ2-7; either TRBD1 or TRBD2 may fit D (6 bases each). The ends were cut back, 1 base at V and 3 bases at J, with 8 bases in the middle. CDR3 length equals 13 residues. Per the germline V gene, CDR1 is SGHRS and CDR2 is YFSETQ. The CDR3 protein is CASSLRGLYEQYF. Here the CDR3 DNA reads TGCGCCAGCAGCTTGCGGGGGCTCTACGAGCAGTACTTC.

On this clonotype itself: One junction end does not reproduce the germline sequence, and a read error may be involved. The chain has TRBV7-6 and TRBJ1-1, with TRBD1 identical over 7 bases. The CDR3 runs 17 residues. CDR1 and CDR2 (germline): SGHVS, FNYEAQ. DNA of the CDR3: TGTGCCAGCACCTTATTGGCGGGGACAGAGGTTCTGACTGAAGCTTTCTTT. Its translation: CASTLLAGTEVLTEAFF.

The gene calls are TRBV24-1 and TRBJ2-5; the D is unclear. The germline CDR1 and CDR2 sequences are KGHDR and SFDVKD. This CDR3 is built from 15 residues. The germline V and J ends were trimmed by 3 bases and 5 bases, with 15 bases remaining between them. In DNA form, the CDR3 reads TGTGCCACCAGTGATCCTTCTAAGGGCCACGAGACCCAGTACTTC. Amino acids: CATSDPSKGHETQYF.

V is TRBV25-1 and J is TRBJ2-3, with a tentative D call TRBD2 (5 bases). This CDR3 contains 12 residues. The V end lost 6 bases, the J end lost 8 bases, and 12 bases lay between the germline ends. Germline loops: CDR1 MGHDK, CDR2 SYGVNS. The CDR3 region has the DNA TGTGCCAGCAGCACGGGGTTCGCTACGCAGTATTTT. Translated, it gives CASSTGFATQYF.

This clonotype was detected only a few times. The gene calls are TRBV7-8 and TRBJ2-7; 9 bases fit TRBD1. This CDR3 has 17 residues. Germline V lookup: CDR1 SGHVS, CDR2 FQNEAQ. V was clipped by 2 bases and J by 0 bases; unmatched bases: 8. CDR3 region: CASSLLAGQGASYEQYF. The CDR3 region has the DNA TGTGCCAGCAGCTTATTGGCGGGACAGGGAGCCTCCTACGAGCAGTACTTC.

The chain is built from TRBV20-1 and TRBJ1-1, with D uncertain. CDR3 size: 11 residues. The V and J ends lost 5 bases and 8 bases respectively, with 12 bases between them. Germline V gene data show CDR1 as DFQATT and CDR2 as SNEGSKA (reference sequence). CDR3 DNA sequence: TGCAGTGCTGCGATTCGGCAGGAAGCTTTCTTT. Protein: CSAAIRQEAFF.